The entry below gives a single T cell receptor (beta chain) sequence along with its context. This specimen belongs to a study of cytomegalovirus exposure and HLA in healthy donors. The CDR3 runs to 14 residues. CDR1 and CDR2 (germline): MNHNY, SVGAGI (reference sequence). V trimming: 4 bases; J trimming: 4 bases; junction bases outside the gene matches: 0. Both 60 Vbeta primers and 13 Jbeta primers went into the PCR. Sequencing used immunoSEQ multiplex PCR; TCRdb keeps in-frame clones, though not all of them. The sample yields approximately 190,000 clones, 65% to 85% seen once. Sample: PBMCs. The chain employs TRBV6-6 and TRBJ2-1; TRBD2 matches at 11 bases. The sequence was collected from a man between 35 and 55 years old in good health and CMV-seropositive. The CDR3 loop is CASSLAGGYNEQFF. The CDR3 bases are TGTGCCAGCAGTTTAGCGGGAGGGTACAATGAGCAGTTCTTC.